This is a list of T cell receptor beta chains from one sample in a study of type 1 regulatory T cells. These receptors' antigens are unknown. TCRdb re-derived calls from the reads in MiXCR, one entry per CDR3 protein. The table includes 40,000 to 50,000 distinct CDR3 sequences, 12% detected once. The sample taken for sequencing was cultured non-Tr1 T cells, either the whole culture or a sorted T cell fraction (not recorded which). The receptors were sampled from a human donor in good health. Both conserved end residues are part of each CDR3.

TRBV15	CATSKVGGYYNEQFF
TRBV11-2	CASSPGGLAADTQYF
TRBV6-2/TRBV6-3	CASSYFPVSRRTEAFF
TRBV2	CASRTGGSNTEAFF
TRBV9	CASSGDYGEQYF
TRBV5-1	CASSLWGYEQYF
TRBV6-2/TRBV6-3	CASRFTSIHEQFF
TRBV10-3	CAISTGTDNEQFF
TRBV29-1	CSVAREGPWQFF
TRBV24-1	CATGRQGGEQFF
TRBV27	CASRGFARSTEAFF
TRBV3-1	CASSHNRAPGANEQFF
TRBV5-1	CASSPTSQETDTQYF
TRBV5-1	CASSLEQSFYEQYF
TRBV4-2	CASSQEGSRENTEAFF
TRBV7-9	CASSFYAGPQGETQYF
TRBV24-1	CATGDGSYEQHF
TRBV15	CATSRDRGTGEAFF